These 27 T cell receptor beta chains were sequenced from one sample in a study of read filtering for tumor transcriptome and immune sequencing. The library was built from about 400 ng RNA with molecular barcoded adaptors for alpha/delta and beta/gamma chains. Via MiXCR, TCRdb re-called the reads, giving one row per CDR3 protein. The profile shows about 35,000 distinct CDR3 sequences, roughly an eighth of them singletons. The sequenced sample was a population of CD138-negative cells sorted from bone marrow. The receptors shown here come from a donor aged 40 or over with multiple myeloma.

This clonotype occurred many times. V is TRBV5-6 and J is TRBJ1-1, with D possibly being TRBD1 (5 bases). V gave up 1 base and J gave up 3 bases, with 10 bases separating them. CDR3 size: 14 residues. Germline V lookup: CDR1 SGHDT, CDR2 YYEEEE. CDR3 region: CASSLLAGDTEAFF. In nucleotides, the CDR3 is TGTGCCAGCAGCTTGCTCGCGGGGGACACTGAAGCTTTCTTT.

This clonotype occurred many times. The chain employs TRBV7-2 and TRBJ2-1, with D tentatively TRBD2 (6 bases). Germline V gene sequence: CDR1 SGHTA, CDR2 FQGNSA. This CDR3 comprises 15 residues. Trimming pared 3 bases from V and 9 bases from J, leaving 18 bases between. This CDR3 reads CASSFRSQAGSEQFF. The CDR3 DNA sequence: TGTGCCAGCAGCTTCCGATCGCAAGCGGGCAGTGAGCAGTTCTTC.

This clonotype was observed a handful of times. The CDR3: CASSSRRTPYEQYF. In DNA form, the CDR3 reads TGTGCCAGCAGCTCCAGACGGACACCCTACGAGCAGTACTTC. The rearrangement uses TRBV7-9 and TRBJ2-7; D might be TRBD1 (5 bases). CDR1 and CDR2 from the germline V gene are SEHNR and FQNEAQ (reference sequence). V was cut by 4 bases and J by 2 bases, with 12 bases left in between. The CDR3 sequence is 14 residues long.

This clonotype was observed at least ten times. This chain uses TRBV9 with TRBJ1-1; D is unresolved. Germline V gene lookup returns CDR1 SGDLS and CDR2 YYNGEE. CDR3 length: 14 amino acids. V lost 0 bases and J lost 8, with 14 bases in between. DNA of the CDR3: TGTGCCAGCAGCGTAGGGACCTTTCCCCGCGAAGCTTTCTTT. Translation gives CASSVGTFPREAFF.

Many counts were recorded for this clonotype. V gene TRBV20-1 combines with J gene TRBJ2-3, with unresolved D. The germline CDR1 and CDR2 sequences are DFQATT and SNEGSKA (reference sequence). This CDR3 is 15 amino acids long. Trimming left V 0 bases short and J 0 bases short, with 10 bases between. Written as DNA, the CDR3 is TGCAGTGCTAGAGATCGGTGGGTTAGCACAGATACGCAGTATTTT. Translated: CSARDRWVSTDTQYF.

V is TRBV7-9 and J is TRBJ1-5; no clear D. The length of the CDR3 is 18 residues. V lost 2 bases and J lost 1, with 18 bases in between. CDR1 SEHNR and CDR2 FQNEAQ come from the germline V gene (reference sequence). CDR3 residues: CASSLTTRTGISNQPQHF. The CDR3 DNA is TGTGCCAGCAGCTTAACGACAAGGACCGGTATAAGCAATCAGCCCCAGCATTTT. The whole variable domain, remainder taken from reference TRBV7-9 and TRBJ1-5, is DTGVSQNPRHKITKRGQNVTFRCDPISEHNRLYWYRQTLGQGPEFLTYFQNEAQLEKSRLLSDRFSAERPKGSFSTLEIQRTEQGDSAMYLCASSLTTRTGISNQPQHFGDGTRLSIL.

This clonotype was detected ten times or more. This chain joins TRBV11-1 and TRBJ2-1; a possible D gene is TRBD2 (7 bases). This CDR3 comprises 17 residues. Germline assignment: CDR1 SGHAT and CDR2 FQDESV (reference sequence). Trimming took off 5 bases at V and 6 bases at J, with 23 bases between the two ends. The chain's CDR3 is CASSRGGRGGASNEQFF. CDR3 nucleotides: TGTGCCAGCAGCCGCGGAGGGAGGGGGGGCGCGAGCAATGAGCAGTTCTTC.

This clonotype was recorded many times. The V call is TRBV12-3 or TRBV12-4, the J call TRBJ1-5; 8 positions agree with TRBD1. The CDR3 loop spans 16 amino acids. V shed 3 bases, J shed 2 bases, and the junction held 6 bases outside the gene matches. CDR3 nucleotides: TGTGCCAGCAGTTTCTGGGGACAGGAGGGCAATCAGCCCCAGCATTTT. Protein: CASSFWGQEGNQPQHF.

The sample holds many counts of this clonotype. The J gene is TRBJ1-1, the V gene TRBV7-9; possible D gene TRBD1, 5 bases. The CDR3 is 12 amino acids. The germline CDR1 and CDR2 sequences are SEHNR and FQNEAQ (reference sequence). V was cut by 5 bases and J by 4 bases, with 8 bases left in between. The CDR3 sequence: CASSQGTTEAFF. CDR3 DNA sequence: TGTGCCAGCAGCCAAGGGACCACTGAAGCTTTCTTT.

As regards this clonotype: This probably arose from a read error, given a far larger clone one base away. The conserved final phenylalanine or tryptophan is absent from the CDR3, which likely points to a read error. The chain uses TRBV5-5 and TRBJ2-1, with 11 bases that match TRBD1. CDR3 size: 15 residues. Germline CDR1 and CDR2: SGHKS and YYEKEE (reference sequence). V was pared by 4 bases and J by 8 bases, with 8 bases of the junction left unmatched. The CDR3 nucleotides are TGTGCCAGCAGCCAAGGGACAGGGGGTCAGCATGAGCAGTTCTCC. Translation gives CASSQGTGGQHEQFS.

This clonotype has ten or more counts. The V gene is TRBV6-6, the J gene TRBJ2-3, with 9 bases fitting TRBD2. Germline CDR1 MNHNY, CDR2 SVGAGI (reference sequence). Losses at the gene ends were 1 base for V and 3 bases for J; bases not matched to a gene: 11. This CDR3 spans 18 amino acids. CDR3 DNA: TGTGCCAGCAGTTACTACTCAGGGGCGGGAGGGCCGACAGATACGCAGTATTTT. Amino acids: CASSYYSGAGGPTDTQYF.

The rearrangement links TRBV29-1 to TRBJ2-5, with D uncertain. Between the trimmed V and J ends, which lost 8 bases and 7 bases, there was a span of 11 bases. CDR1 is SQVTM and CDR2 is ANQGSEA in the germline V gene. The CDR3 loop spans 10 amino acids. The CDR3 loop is CSISIGTQYF. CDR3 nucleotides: TGCAGCATTTCTATCGGGACCCAGTACTTC.

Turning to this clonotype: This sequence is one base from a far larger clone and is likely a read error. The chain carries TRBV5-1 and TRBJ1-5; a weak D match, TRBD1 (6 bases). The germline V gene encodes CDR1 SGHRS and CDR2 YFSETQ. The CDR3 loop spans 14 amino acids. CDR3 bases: TGTGCCAGCGGCTTGTGGGGGGCGAATCAGCCCCAGCATTTT. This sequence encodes CASGLWGANQPQHF.

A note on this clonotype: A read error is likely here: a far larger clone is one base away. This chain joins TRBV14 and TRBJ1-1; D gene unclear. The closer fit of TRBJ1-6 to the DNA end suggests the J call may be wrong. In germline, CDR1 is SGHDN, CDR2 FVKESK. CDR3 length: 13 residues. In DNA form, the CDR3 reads TGTGCCAGCAGCCTCTCAGATAATACACCCCTCCACTTT. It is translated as CASSLSDNTPLHF.

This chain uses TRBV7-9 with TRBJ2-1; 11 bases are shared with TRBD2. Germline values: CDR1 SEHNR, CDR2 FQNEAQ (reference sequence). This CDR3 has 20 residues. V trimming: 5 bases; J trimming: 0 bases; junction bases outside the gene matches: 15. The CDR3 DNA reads TGTGCCAGCAGCCCCGGCCCTACTAGCGGGGGTATTAGCTCCTACAATGAGCAGTTCTTC. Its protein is CASSPGPTSGGISSYNEQFF. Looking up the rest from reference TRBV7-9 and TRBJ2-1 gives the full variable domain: DTGVSQNPRHKITKRGQNVTFRCDPISEHNRLYWYRQTLGQGPEFLTYFQNEAQLEKSRLLSDRFSAERPKGSFSTLEIQRTEQGDSAMYLCASSPGPTSGGISSYNEQFFGPGTRLTVL.

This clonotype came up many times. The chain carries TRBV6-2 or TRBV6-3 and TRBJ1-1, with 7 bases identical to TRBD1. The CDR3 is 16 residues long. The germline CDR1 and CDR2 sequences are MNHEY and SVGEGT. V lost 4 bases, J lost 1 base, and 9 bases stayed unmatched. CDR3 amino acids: CASSWEKGGTNTEAFF. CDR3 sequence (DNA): TGTGCCAGCAGTTGGGAAAAAGGGGGCACGAACACTGAAGCTTTCTTT.

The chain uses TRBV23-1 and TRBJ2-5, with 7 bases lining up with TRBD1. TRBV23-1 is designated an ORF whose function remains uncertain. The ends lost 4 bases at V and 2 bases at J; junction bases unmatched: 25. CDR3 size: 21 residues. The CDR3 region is CASSPSVNRGLPRRWQETQYF. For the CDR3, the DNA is TGCGCCAGCAGTCCAAGTGTGAACAGGGGCCTCCCGAGGAGGTGGCAAGAGACCCAGTACTTC.

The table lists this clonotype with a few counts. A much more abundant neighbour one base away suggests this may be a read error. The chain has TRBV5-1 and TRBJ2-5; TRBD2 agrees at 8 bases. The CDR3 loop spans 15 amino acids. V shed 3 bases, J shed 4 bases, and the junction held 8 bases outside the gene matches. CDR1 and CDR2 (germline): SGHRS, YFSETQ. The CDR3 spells CASSWGGTRGETQYF. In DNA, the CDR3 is TGCGCCAGCAGCTGGGGTGGGACTAGAGGAGAGACCCAGTACTTC.

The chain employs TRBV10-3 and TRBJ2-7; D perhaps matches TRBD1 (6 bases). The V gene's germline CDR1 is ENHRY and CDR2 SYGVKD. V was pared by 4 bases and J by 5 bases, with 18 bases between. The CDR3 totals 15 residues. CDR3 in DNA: TGTGCCATCAGTGGGATTCGGACAGAAGACCACGAGCAGTACTTC. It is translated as CAISGIRTEDHEQYF.

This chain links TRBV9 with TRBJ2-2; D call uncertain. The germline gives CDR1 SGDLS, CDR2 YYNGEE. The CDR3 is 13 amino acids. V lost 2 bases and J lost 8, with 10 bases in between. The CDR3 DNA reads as TGTGCCAGCAGCGTGGATACCTTGGGGGAGCTGTTTTTT. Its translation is CASSVDTLGELFF. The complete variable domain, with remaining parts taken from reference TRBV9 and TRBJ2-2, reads DSGVTQTPKHLITATGQRVTLRCSPRSGDLSVYWYQQSLDQGLQFLIQYYNGEERAKGNILERFSAQQFPDLHSELNLSSLELGDSALYFCASSVDTLGELFFGEGSRLTVL.

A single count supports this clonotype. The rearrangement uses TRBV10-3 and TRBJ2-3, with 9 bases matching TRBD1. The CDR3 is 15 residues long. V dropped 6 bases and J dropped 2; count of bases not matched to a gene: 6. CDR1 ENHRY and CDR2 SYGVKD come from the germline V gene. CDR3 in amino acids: CAISQQGAITDTQYF. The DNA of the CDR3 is TGTGCCATCAGCCAACAGGGGGCTATCACAGATACGCAGTATTTT.

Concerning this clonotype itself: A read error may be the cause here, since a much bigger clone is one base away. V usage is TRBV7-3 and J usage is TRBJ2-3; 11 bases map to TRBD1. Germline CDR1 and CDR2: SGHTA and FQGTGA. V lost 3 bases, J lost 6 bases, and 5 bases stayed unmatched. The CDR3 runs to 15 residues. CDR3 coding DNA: TGTGCCAGCAGCTTGGATGGACAGGGGGCGGATACGCAGTATTTT. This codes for CASSLDGQGADTQYF.

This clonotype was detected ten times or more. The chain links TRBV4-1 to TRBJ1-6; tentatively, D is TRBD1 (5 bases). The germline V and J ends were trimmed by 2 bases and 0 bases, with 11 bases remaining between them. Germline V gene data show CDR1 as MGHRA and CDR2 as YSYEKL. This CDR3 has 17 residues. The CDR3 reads CASSQNAGSSYNSPLHF. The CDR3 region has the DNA TGCGCCAGCAGCCAAAACGCAGGGAGCTCCTATAATTCACCCCTCCACTTT.

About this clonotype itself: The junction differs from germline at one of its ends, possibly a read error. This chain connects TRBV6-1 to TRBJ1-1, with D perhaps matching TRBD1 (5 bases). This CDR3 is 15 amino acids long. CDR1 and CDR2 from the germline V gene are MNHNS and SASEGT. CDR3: CASSQGMGGNTEAFF. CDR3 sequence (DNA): TGTGCCAGCAGTCAAGGCATGGGGGGGAACACTGAGGCTTTCTTT.

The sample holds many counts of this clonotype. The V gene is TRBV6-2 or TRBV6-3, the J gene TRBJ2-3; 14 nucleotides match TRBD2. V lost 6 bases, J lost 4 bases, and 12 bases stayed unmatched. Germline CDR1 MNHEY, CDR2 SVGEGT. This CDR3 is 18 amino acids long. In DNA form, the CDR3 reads TGTGCCAGCAGATCGAGGGGACTAGCGGGAGAAGGCGCAGATACGCAGTATTTT. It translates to CASRSRGLAGEGADTQYF.

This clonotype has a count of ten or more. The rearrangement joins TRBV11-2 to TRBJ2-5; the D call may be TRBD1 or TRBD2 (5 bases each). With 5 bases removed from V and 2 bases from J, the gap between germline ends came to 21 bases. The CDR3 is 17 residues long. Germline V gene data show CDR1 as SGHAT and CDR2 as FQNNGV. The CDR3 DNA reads TGTGCCAGCAGCGGCCTCTCGGGACGCAGGAAACAAGAGACCCAGTACTTC. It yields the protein CASSGLSGRRKQETQYF.

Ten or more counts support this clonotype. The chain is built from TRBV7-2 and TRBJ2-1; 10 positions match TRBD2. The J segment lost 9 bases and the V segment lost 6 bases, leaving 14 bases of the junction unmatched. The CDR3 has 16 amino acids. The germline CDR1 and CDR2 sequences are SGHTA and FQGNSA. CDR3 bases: TGTGCCAGCAGGCTAAGCGGGGGGGCGATAACGGGTGAGCAGTTCTTC. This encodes CASRLSGGAITGEQFF.